The 26 T cell receptor beta chains given below trace back to one sample, sequenced in a study of T-cell reconstitution after alpha-beta-depleted transplantation in children. Researchers prepared the TCRbeta library using unique molecular identifiers, the study reports. TCRdb reprocessed the PCR reads via MiXCR and lists one record per CDR3 protein. The repertoire holds about 360,000 distinct CDR3 sequences, with less than 15% as singletons. The material was PBMCs, obtained from the stem cell graft. The receptors here all came from a human donor who donated a stem cell graft to a child with Fanconi anemia.

In this sample, this clonotype turned up a few times. This chain joins TRBV12-3 or TRBV12-4 and TRBJ1-6; TRBD1 agrees at 8 bases. The CDR3 has 13 residues. The V segment lost 6 bases and the J segment 11 bases; nucleotides outside the gene matches: 6. CDR3: CASSRAGQAPLHF. The DNA of the CDR3 is TGTGCCAGCAGCCGAGCGGGACAGGCACCCCTCCACTTT.

This clonotype turned up a few times. The chain carries TRBV5-1 and TRBJ1-1; D possibly corresponds to TRBD1 (5 bases). The length of the CDR3 is 15 residues. The V gene's germline CDR1 is SGHRS and CDR2 YFSETQ. Trimming shortened V by 3 bases and J by 4 bases, and 16 bases separated the two germline ends. The CDR3 reads CASSSDTGAPTEAFF. For the CDR3, the DNA is TGCGCCAGCAGCTCTGATACCGGGGCCCCCACTGAAGCTTTCTTT.

Ten or more counts support this clonotype. The genes are TRBV11-2 and TRBJ2-3; D is perhaps TRBD1 (5 bases). Germline-derived CDR1 and CDR2 are SGHAT and FQNNGV. The V and J ends lost 2 bases and 2 bases respectively, with 8 bases between them. This CDR3 is built from 14 residues. This chain's CDR3 is CASSLQGSTDTQYF. The CDR3 DNA sequence: TGTGCCAGCAGCTTACAGGGATCCACAGATACGCAGTATTTT.

This clonotype was recorded at least ten times. J is TRBJ1-1 and V is TRBV29-1, with TRBD1 matching 9 bases. Germline assignment: CDR1 SQVTM and CDR2 ANQGSEA. The CDR3 sequence is 15 residues long. V was clipped by 3 bases and J by 0 bases; unmatched bases: 5. DNA of the CDR3: TGCAGCGTTGATCCCGGACAGGGGATGAACACTGAAGCTTTCTTT. Translating it yields CSVDPGQGMNTEAFF.

The J gene is TRBJ1-1, the V gene TRBV10-2; TRBD1 matches 7 bases. Per germline, CDR1 WSHSY and CDR2 SAAADI. CDR3 length: 12 amino acids. J was trimmed by 3 bases and V by 8 bases; bases with no gene match: 3. CDR3 loop: CASLDRDTEAFF. The CDR3 DNA follows: TGCGCCAGCCTTGACAGGGACACTGAAGCTTTCTTT.

The rearrangement links TRBV20-1 to TRBJ2-5; D is possibly TRBD2 (6 bases). There are 13 residues in the CDR3. Germline V gene data show CDR1 as DFQATT and CDR2 as SNEGSKA (reference sequence). In DNA, the CDR3 is TGCCAAGGAAGGGACTCGAACCAAGAGACCCAGTACTTC. Residues: CQGRDSNQETQYF.

V usage is TRBV29-1 and J usage is TRBJ2-3; 9 positions match TRBD2. V was clipped by 7 bases and J by 0 bases; unmatched bases: 8. The CDR3 totals 15 residues. Germline V gene sequence: CDR1 SQVTM, CDR2 ANQGSEA. CDR3 sequence reads: CSARRAGGSTDTQYF. CDR3 DNA sequence: TGCAGCGCCAGGAGAGCGGGGGGAAGCACAGATACGCAGTATTTT.

This chain connects TRBV6-1 to TRBJ2-7; D ambiguous. The CDR3 is 13 amino acids. CDR1 is MNHNS and CDR2 is SASEGT in the germline V gene. V shed 4 bases and J shed 6 bases, with 13 bases lying between them. CDR3 amino acids: CASSGEAAIEQYF. Here the CDR3 DNA reads TGTGCCAGCAGTGGAGAGGCCGCCATCGAGCAGTACTTC.

The J gene is TRBJ2-5, the V gene TRBV7-8; the D gene is possibly TRBD2 (5 bases). The CDR3 sequence is 13 residues long. Per germline, CDR1 SGHVS and CDR2 FQNEAQ. The germline V and J ends were trimmed by 5 bases and 0 bases, with 7 bases remaining between them. Here the CDR3 DNA reads TGTGCCAGCAGCCGGACTCACCAAGAGACCCAGTACTTC. It codes for CASSRTHQETQYF.

This rearrangement joins TRBV5-1 to TRBJ2-3, with 13 bases that match TRBD2. V shed 2 bases and J 0 bases; nucleotides not matched to a gene: 6. The germline V gene has CDR1 SGHRS and CDR2 YFSETQ. This CDR3 is 18 amino acids long. The CDR3 protein is CASSFTSGGDTSTDTQYF. The CDR3 nucleotides read TGCGCCAGCAGCTTCACTAGCGGGGGGGACACTAGCACAGATACGCAGTATTTT.

This clonotype was picked up a small number of times. This chain links TRBV20-1 with TRBJ1-1, with a tentative D call TRBD1 (6 bases). From germline, CDR1 is DFQATT and CDR2 SNEGSKA (reference sequence). Trimming removed 6 bases from V and 6 bases from J, with 14 bases in between. The CDR3 extends over 12 amino acids. This CDR3 is CSAPDRLPEAFF. The DNA for the CDR3 is TGCAGTGCCCCTGACAGGCTTCCTGAAGCTTTCTTT.

This clonotype showed up many times. The CDR3 here is CASSLIASGGGELFF. The DNA of the CDR3 is TGTGCCAGCAGCTTAATCGCTAGCGGGGGAGGGGAGCTGTTTTTT. The chain recombines TRBV7-6 with TRBJ2-2; the match to TRBD2 covers 10 bases. Germline loops: CDR1 SGHVS, CDR2 FNYEAQ. The length of the CDR3 is 15 residues. Trimming cost V 2 bases and J 8 bases; bases outside gene matches: 5.

This clonotype was found many times. The genes are TRBV29-1 and TRBJ2-1, with D tentatively TRBD2 (6 bases). The CDR3 is 13 residues long. Germline CDR1 is SQVTM and CDR2 is ANQGSEA. V shed 7 bases and J shed 6 bases, with 16 bases lying between them. In DNA, the CDR3 is TGCAGCGGGGGGAGGTCGGAGGGCAATGAGCAGTTCTTC. Translated: CSGGRSEGNEQFF.

In this sample, this clonotype turned up a few times. The V gene is TRBV18, the J gene TRBJ2-7; no clear D. This CDR3 has 14 amino acids. Germline V gene sequence: CDR1 KGHSH, CDR2 LQKENI. V was cut by 6 bases and J by 3 bases, with 15 bases left in between. The CDR3 DNA follows: TGTGCCAGCTCCCGCCTTGTGGATGGCTACGAGCAGTACTTC. It codes for CASSRLVDGYEQYF.

This clonotype has at least ten counts. The rearrangement uses TRBV29-1 and TRBJ2-1; 9 bases are a match to TRBD1. The CDR3 extends over 13 amino acids. V lost 5 bases to trimming and J lost 7 bases; unmatched junction nucleotides: 6. Germline-derived CDR1 and CDR2 are SQVTM and ANQGSEA. CDR3 coding DNA: TGCAGCGTTTCCGGGACAGGGTTAAATGAGCAGTTCTTC. This codes for CSVSGTGLNEQFF.

The chain recombines TRBV20-1 with TRBJ2-3; 11 bases align to TRBD2. This CDR3 comprises 15 residues. The germline V gene has CDR1 DFQATT and CDR2 SNEGSKA (reference sequence). V lost 0 bases and J lost 6; bases outside the gene matches: 5. The CDR3 loop is CSARDTSGGPDTQYF. The CDR3 DNA follows: TGCAGTGCTAGAGATACTAGCGGGGGTCCCGATACGCAGTATTTT.

The chain combines TRBV12-3 or TRBV12-4 with TRBJ1-1; D is possibly TRBD1 (5 bases). The germline V and J ends were trimmed by 5 bases and 4 bases, with 14 bases remaining between them. This CDR3 is 14 amino acids long. CDR3 loop: CASSRTRGGTEAFF. The DNA of the CDR3 is TGTGCCAGCAGTCGAACCCGGGGGGGCACTGAAGCTTTCTTT.

The chain joins TRBV5-1 to TRBJ1-1; TRBD1 is a possible D gene (6 bases). V dropped 4 bases and J dropped 4 bases, with 14 bases sitting between them. The CDR3 consists of 14 residues. The germline V gene encodes CDR1 SGHRS and CDR2 YFSETQ. In nucleotides, the CDR3 is TGCGCCAGCAGCCCCGGGGGGCAGAGCACTGAAGCTTTCTTT. Translation gives CASSPGGQSTEAFF.

V gene TRBV15 combines with J gene TRBJ1-1; possible D gene TRBD1, 6 bases. Per the germline V gene, CDR1 is LNHNV and CDR2 is YYDKDF (reference sequence). V gave up 0 bases and J gave up 7 bases, with 6 bases separating them. The CDR3 length is 12 residues. CDR3 sequence (DNA): TGTGCCACCAGCAGAGAAGGGGGTGAAGCTTTCTTT. Its protein product is CATSREGGEAFF.

Only a few counts were recorded for this clonotype. The chain carries TRBV12-3 or TRBV12-4 and TRBJ2-3; 7 bases map to TRBD1. Trimming at V came to 6 bases and at J to 1 base, leaving 13 bases not matched to a gene. CDR3 length: 17 amino acids. The CDR3 is CASRPRPGTVGTDTQYF. As DNA, the CDR3 is TGTGCCAGCAGACCCCGTCCCGGGACAGTGGGCACAGATACGCAGTATTTT.

The genes are TRBV3-1 and TRBJ2-1; 9 bases fit TRBD2. The trim removed 3 bases at V and 8 bases at J, leaving 14 bases unmatched. Germline V gives CDR1 LGHDT, CDR2 YNNKEL (reference sequence). This CDR3 region has 17 residues. CDR3 region: CASSQGPGTSSRYEQFF. The CDR3 DNA reads as TGTGCCAGCAGCCAGGGACCCGGGACTAGCTCTAGATATGAGCAGTTCTTC.

The chain has TRBV5-1 and TRBJ2-5; the D is unclear. Trimming stripped 0 bases from V and 7 bases from J, with 16 bases between. The CDR3 length is 15 residues. The germline V gene has CDR1 SGHRS and CDR2 YFSETQ. CDR3 region: CASSLAEATLGTQYF. The CDR3 nucleotides are TGCGCCAGCAGCTTGGCCGAGGCAACCCTGGGGACCCAGTACTTC.

This chain connects TRBV2 to TRBJ2-6; 8 bases match TRBD1. V gave up 7 bases and J gave up 0 bases; unmatched junction bases: 14. CDR1 and CDR2 (germline): SNHLY, FYNNEI. The CDR3 length is 19 residues. CDR3: CASILSGTGSYSGANVLTF. CDR3 sequence (DNA): TGTGCCAGCATACTTTCCGGGACAGGCTCTTACTCTGGGGCCAACGTCCTGACTTTC.

This clonotype came up a few times. CDR3 loop: CASSFSGGEQYV. DNA for the CDR3: TGTGCCAGCAGCTTTAGCGGGGGCGAGCAGTACGTC. V gene TRBV7-9 combines with J gene TRBJ2-7; 9 bases map to TRBD2. This CDR3 region has 12 residues. With 3 bases clipped from V and 6 bases from J, the junction kept 0 bases outside the gene matches. From germline, CDR1 is SEHNR and CDR2 FQNEAQ (reference sequence).

The rearrangement joins TRBV20-1 to TRBJ1-5; D is undetermined. Per the germline V gene, CDR1 is DFQATT and CDR2 is SNEGSKA (reference sequence). The CDR3 totals 13 residues. V gave up 3 bases and J gave up 3 bases, with 9 bases separating them. This CDR3 is CSARGRANQPQHF. The CDR3 region has the DNA TGCAGTGCTAGGGGGAGGGCCAATCAGCCCCAGCATTTT.

The chain couples TRBV6-4 to TRBJ1-1; 8 bases line up with TRBD1. Unmatched junction bases numbered 8, after V lost 7 bases and J lost 4 bases. This CDR3 comprises 14 residues. Germline V CDR1 and CDR2: MRHNA, SNTAGT. The CDR3 here is CASTPDRGSTEAFF. CDR3 in DNA: TGTGCCAGCACCCCAGACAGGGGAAGCACTGAAGCTTTCTTT.